This is a list of T cell receptor beta chains from one sample in a study of control samples from healthy donors and cancer patients. Data came from immunoSEQ multiplex PCR; TCRdb stores just in-frame clones and leaves some out. The profile shows 100,000 to 150,000 clones, more than 75% of them singletons. The sequenced material came from blood. Every receptor here comes from a man aged 25-45 years in good health. Each CDR3 is given with its conserved first and last residue. D genes are given only for firm matches. Some rows mark clone size as missing; the rest say once, few, many or name a class of expanded clone.

V gene: TRBV13
J gene: TRBJ1-6
D gene: .
clone size: once
CDR3 DNA: TGTGCCAGCAGCTTAGGGGACGCGGGGGTTAATTCACCCCTCCACTTT
CDR3 protein: CASSLGDAGVNSPLHF

V gene: TRBV5-1
J gene: TRBJ1-4
D gene: .
clone size: .
CDR3 DNA: TGCGCCAGCAGCTTGGGATTCCGGGGAACTAATGAAAAACTGTTTTTT
CDR3 protein: CASSLGFRGTNEKLFF

V gene: TRBV11-2
J gene: TRBJ2-1
D gene: TRBD2
clone size: few
CDR3 DNA: TGTGCCAGCAGCACGGGACTACCGAATGAGCAGTTCTTC
CDR3 protein: CASSTGLPNEQFF

V gene: TRBV5-5
J gene: TRBJ1-1
D gene: .
clone size: .
CDR3 DNA: TGTGCCAGCAGCTTGTCACCGTCGAACACTGAAGCTTTCTTT
CDR3 protein: CASSLSPSNTEAFF

V gene: TRBV6-5
J gene: TRBJ1-3
D gene: .
clone size: few
CDR3 DNA: TGTGCCACCGTTTCTGGAAACACCATATATTTT
CDR3 protein: CATVSGNTIYF

V gene: TRBV5-6
J gene: TRBJ1-4
D gene: .
clone size: .
CDR3 DNA: TGTGCCAGCAGCTTGAGGACAGTTAATGAAAAACTGTTTTTT
CDR3 protein: CASSLRTVNEKLFF

V gene: TRBV5-1
J gene: TRBJ2-2
D gene: .
clone size: once
CDR3 DNA: TGCGCCAGCAGCCCTGACAGGTTGAACACCGGGGAGCTGTTTTTT
CDR3 protein: CASSPDRLNTGELFF

V gene: TRBV5-1
J gene: TRBJ1-1
D gene: .
clone size: .
CDR3 DNA: TGCGCCAGCAGCTTGGTTCCGGAATCGAACACTGAAGCTTTCTTT
CDR3 protein: CASSLVPESNTEAFF

V gene: TRBV5-1
J gene: TRBJ2-2
D gene: .
clone size: .
CDR3 DNA: TGCGCCAGCCGCTTGGGGCACGACACCGGGGAGCTGTTTTTT
CDR3 protein: CASRLGHDTGELFF

V gene: TRBV7-9
J gene: TRBJ2-7
D gene: TRBD2
clone size: .
CDR3 DNA: TGTGCCAGCAGCCCGACTAGCGGAAGCTCCTACGAGCAGTACTTC
CDR3 protein: CASSPTSGSSYEQYF

V gene: TRBV10-1
J gene: TRBJ1-6
D gene: .
clone size: .
CDR3 DNA: TGCGCCAGCAGTGAGTCCCAAGTTTCACCCCTCCACTTT
CDR3 protein: CASSESQVSPLHF

V gene: TRBV7-2
J gene: TRBJ2-5
D gene: .
clone size: once
CDR3 DNA: TGTGCCAGCAGCTTAGGGCCAGGCCCAACAGAGACCCAGTACTTC
CDR3 protein: CASSLGPGPTETQYF

V gene: TRBV5-1
J gene: TRBJ1-5
D gene: TRBD1
clone size: .
CDR3 DNA: TGCGCCAGCAGGTCCGGGACAGGGTCCAATCAGCCCCAGCATTTT
CDR3 protein: CASRSGTGSNQPQHF

V gene: TRBV28
J gene: TRBJ1-1
D gene: .
clone size: .
CDR3 DNA: TGTGCCAGCAGTCCCGGGACACCGAACACTGAAGCTTTCTTT
CDR3 protein: CASSPGTPNTEAFF

V gene: TRBV7-2
J gene: TRBJ1-2
D gene: .
clone size: few
CDR3 DNA: TGTGCCAGCAGCTCGGGACACCGGTATGGCTACACCTTC
CDR3 protein: CASSSGHRYGYTF

V gene: TRBV19
J gene: TRBJ1-6
D gene: .
clone size: .
CDR3 DNA: TGTGCCTCAAAGGCCGACCGCGGCGGTTCACCCCTCCACTTT
CDR3 protein: CASKADRGGSPLHF

V gene: TRBV3-1/TRBV3-2
J gene: TRBJ2-7
D gene: .
clone size: once
CDR3 DNA: TGTGCCAGCAGCCAGGCCTGGACGGGCTCCTACGAGCAGTACTTC
CDR3 protein: CASSQAWTGSYEQYF

V gene: TRBV3-1/TRBV3-2
J gene: TRBJ1-4
D gene: TRBD1
clone size: few
CDR3 DNA: TGTGCCAGCATCGGACAGGGGGCTAATGAAAAACTGTTTTTT
CDR3 protein: CASIGQGANEKLFF

V gene: TRBV11-3
J gene: TRBJ2-1
D gene: TRBD1
clone size: .
CDR3 DNA: TGTGCCAGCAGCTTGGAACAGGGGAACAATGAGCAGTTCTTC
CDR3 protein: CASSLEQGNNEQFF

V gene: TRBV6-6
J gene: TRBJ1-5
D gene: TRBD1
clone size: .
CDR3 DNA: TGTGCCAGCAGCTATGCAGGGGACAGCAACAATCAGCCCCAGCATTTT
CDR3 protein: CASSYAGDSNNQPQHF

V gene: TRBV6-5
J gene: TRBJ2-1
D gene: .
clone size: .
CDR3 DNA: TGTGCCAGCAGTAGGGACCAATTAAATGAGCAGTTCTTC
CDR3 protein: CASSRDQLNEQFF

V gene: TRBV19
J gene: TRBJ2-2
D gene: .
clone size: .
CDR3 DNA: TGTGCCAGTAGTGTAGACAGTACGAACACCGGGGAGCTGTTTTTT
CDR3 protein: CASSVDSTNTGELFF

V gene: TRBV3-1/TRBV3-2
J gene: TRBJ1-6
D gene: .
clone size: .
CDR3 DNA: TGTGCCAGCAGCCTTGCCGGGGTGAAGGCACCCCTCCACTTT
CDR3 protein: CASSLAGVKAPLHF

V gene: TRBV5-5
J gene: TRBJ2-1
D gene: .
clone size: .
CDR3 DNA: TGTGCCAGCAGCTTGGAGTGGACACTTAATGAGCAGTTCTTC
CDR3 protein: CASSLEWTLNEQFF

V gene: TRBV12-3/TRBV12-4
J gene: TRBJ1-1
D gene: .
clone size: .
CDR3 DNA: TGTGCCAGCAGTTCAGGGCCTCGTACTGAAGCTTTCTTT
CDR3 protein: CASSSGPRTEAFF

V gene: TRBV5-1
J gene: TRBJ1-4
D gene: .
clone size: .
CDR3 DNA: TGCGCCAGCAGCCCGGGGACTGCAGATAATGAAAAACTGTTTTTT
CDR3 protein: CASSPGTADNEKLFF

V gene: TRBV12-3/TRBV12-4
J gene: TRBJ1-2
D gene: TRBD1
clone size: .
CDR3 DNA: TGTGCCAGCAGTGGACAGGGGGTAGGTGGCTACACCTTC
CDR3 protein: CASSGQGVGGYTF

V gene: TRBV11-3
J gene: TRBJ2-1
D gene: TRBD2
clone size: .
CDR3 DNA: TGTGCCAGTTCCCAGCGGGGGGGCCCTTATAATGAGCAGTTCTTC
CDR3 protein: CASSQRGGPYNEQFF

V gene: TRBV18
J gene: TRBJ2-7
D gene: .
clone size: .
CDR3 DNA: TGTGCCAGCTCCACTTATTTAGACGAGCAGTACTTC
CDR3 protein: CASSTYLDEQYF

V gene: TRBV28
J gene: TRBJ1-5
D gene: .
clone size: .
CDR3 DNA: TGTGCCAGCATTCCCCGGATGGGACGGAACAATCAGCCCCAGCATTTT
CDR3 protein: CASIPRMGRNNQPQHF

V gene: TRBV5-4
J gene: TRBJ1-1
D gene: .
clone size: .
CDR3 DNA: TGTGCCAGCAGCTTTGCAGGGATGAACACTGAAGCTTTCTTT
CDR3 protein: CASSFAGMNTEAFF

V gene: TRBV2
J gene: TRBJ1-2
D gene: .
clone size: .
CDR3 DNA: TGTGCCAGCAGAGGAGTCCCCAGGGGCTCGGGCTATGGCTACACCTTC
CDR3 protein: CASRGVPRGSGYGYTF

V gene: TRBV12-3/TRBV12-4
J gene: TRBJ2-2
D gene: .
clone size: .
CDR3 DNA: TGTGCCCAGGGGATCGCGAACACCGGGGAGCTGTTTTTT
CDR3 protein: CAQGIANTGELFF

V gene: TRBV5-1
J gene: TRBJ1-6
D gene: TRBD1
clone size: .
CDR3 DNA: TGCGCCAGCAGCTTGGGCCCTACAGGGGGCGGTTCACCCCTCCACTTT
CDR3 protein: CASSLGPTGGGSPLHF

V gene: TRBV15
J gene: TRBJ2-7
D gene: .
clone size: once
CDR3 DNA: TGTGCCACCAGCAGAGACAGGGGCGAGCAGTACTTC
CDR3 protein: CATSRDRGEQYF

V gene: TRBV27
J gene: TRBJ2-3
D gene: .
clone size: .
CDR3 DNA: TGTGCCAGCGGGGTCCCCTTTGCGGATACGCAGTATTTT
CDR3 protein: CASGVPFADTQYF

V gene: TRBV7-2
J gene: TRBJ2-5
D gene: TRBD1
clone size: .
CDR3 DNA: TGTGCCAGCAGCGTGGACAGGGGGCAGACCCAGTACTTC
CDR3 protein: CASSVDRGQTQYF

V gene: TRBV12-3/TRBV12-4
J gene: TRBJ1-1
D gene: .
clone size: .
CDR3 DNA: TGTGCCAGCAGCAGGGGATCAGGCACTGAAGCTTTCTTT
CDR3 protein: CASSRGSGTEAFF

V gene: TRBV5-1
J gene: TRBJ2-7
D gene: TRBD1
clone size: .
CDR3 DNA: TGCGCCAGCAGCCACGTCCCGGGACAGGGGGCATCCTACGAGCAGTACTTC
CDR3 protein: CASSHVPGQGASYEQYF

V gene: TRBV3-1/TRBV3-2
J gene: TRBJ2-2
D gene: .
clone size: .
CDR3 DNA: TGTGCCAGCAGCCAGTTAGGACGGCCGAACACCGGGGAGCTGTTTTTT
CDR3 protein: CASSQLGRPNTGELFF

V gene: TRBV27
J gene: TRBJ1-1
D gene: .
clone size: .
CDR3 DNA: TGTGCCAGCAGTTTATCAGCGGGGGTAGACTGGTACACTGAAGCTTTCTTT
CDR3 protein: CASSLSAGVDWYTEAFF